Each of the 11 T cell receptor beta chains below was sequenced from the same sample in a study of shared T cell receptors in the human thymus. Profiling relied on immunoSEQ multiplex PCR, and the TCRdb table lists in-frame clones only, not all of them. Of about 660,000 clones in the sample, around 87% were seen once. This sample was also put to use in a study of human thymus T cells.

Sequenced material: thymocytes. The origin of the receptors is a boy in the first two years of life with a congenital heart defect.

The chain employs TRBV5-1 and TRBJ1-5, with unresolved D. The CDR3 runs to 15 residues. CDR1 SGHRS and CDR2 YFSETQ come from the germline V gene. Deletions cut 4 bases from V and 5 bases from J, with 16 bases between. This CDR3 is CASSPFPGKDQPQHF. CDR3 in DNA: TGCGCCAGCAGCCCCTTTCCGGGGAAAGATCAGCCCCAGCATTTT.

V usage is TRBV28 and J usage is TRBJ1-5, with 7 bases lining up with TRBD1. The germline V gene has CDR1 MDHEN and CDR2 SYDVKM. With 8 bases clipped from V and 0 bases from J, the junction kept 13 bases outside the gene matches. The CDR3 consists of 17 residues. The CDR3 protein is CASRRPRGQFSNQPQHF. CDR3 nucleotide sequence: TGTGCCAGCCGACGACCTAGGGGGCAATTTAGCAATCAGCCCCAGCATTTT.

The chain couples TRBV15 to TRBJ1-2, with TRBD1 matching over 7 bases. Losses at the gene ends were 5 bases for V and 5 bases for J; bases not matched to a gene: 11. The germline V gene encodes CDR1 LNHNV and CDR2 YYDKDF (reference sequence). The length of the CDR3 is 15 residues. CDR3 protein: CATSYHSGTVYGYTF. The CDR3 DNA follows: TGTGCCACCAGCTATCATTCCGGGACAGTATATGGCTACACCTTC.

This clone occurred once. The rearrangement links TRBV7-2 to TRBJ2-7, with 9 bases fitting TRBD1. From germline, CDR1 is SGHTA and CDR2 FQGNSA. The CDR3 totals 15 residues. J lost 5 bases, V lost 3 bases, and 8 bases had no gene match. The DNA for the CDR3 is TGTGCCAGCAGCTTCGTGGGGGACAGGGCCCACGAGCAGTACTTC. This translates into CASSFVGDRAHEQYF.

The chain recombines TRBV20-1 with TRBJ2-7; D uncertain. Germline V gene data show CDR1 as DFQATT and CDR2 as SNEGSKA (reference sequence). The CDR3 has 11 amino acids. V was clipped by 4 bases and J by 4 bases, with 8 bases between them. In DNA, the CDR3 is TGCAGTGCTAATCCCCTTTACGAGCAGTACTTC. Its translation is CSANPLYEQYF.

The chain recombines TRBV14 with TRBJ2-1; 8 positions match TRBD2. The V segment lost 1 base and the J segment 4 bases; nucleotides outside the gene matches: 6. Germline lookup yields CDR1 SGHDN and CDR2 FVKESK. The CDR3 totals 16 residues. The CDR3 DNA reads TGTGCCAGCAGCCAAGTGGAGACTAGCGCTTACAATGAGCAGTTCTTC. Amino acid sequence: CASSQVETSAYNEQFF. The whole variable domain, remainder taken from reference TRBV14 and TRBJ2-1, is EAGVTQFPSHSVIEKGQTVTLRCDPISGHDNLYWYRRVMGKEIKFLLHFVKESKQDESGMPNNRFLAERTGGTYSTLKVQPAELEDSGVYFCASSQVETSAYNEQFFGPGTRLTVL.

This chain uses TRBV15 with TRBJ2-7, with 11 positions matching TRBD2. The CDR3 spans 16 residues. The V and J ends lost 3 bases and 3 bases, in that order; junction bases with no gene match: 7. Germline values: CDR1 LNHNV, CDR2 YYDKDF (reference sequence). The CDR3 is CATSRTQLAGDYEQYF. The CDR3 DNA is TGTGCCACCAGCAGGACTCAACTAGCGGGAGACTACGAGCAGTACTTC.

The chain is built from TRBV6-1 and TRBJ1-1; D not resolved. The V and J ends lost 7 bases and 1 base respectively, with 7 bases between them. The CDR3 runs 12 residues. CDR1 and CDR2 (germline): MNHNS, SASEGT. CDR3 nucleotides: TGTGCCAGCACCCGGAGGAACACTGAAGCTTTCTTT. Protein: CASTRRNTEAFF.

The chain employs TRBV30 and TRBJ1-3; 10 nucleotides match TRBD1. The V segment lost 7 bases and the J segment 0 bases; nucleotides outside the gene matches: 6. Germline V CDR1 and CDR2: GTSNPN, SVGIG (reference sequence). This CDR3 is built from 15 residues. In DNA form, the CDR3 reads TGTGCCTACCCCGGGACAGGGGTCTCTGGAAACACCATATATTTT. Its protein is CAYPGTGVSGNTIYF.

CDR3 in DNA: TGCGCCAGCAGCTCCCATAACTCCCCGCGCAATCAGCCCCAGCATTTT. As protein: CASSSHNSPRNQPQHF. The V and J genes are TRBV5-1 and TRBJ1-5; no reliable D call. The germline CDR1 and CDR2 sequences are SGHRS and YFSETQ. Trimming removed 3 bases from V and 2 bases from J, with 15 bases in between. The CDR3 has 16 amino acids.

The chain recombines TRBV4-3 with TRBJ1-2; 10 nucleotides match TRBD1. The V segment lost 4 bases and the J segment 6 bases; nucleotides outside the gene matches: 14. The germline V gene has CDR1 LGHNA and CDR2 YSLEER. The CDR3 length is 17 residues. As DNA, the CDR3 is TGCGCCAGCAGCCTCCCGCGCCCGGGACAGGGGATGGATGGCTACACCTTC. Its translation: CASSLPRPGQGMDGYTF.